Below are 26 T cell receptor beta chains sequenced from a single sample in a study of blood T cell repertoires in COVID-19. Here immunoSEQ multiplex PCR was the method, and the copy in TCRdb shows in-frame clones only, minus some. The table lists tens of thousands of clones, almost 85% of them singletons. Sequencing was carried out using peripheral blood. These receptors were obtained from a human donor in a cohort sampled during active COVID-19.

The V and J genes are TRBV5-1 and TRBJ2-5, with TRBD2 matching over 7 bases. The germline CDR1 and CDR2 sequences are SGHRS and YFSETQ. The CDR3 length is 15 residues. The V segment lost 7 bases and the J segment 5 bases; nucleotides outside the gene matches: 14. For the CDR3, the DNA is TGCGCCAGCGGGGAACGAGGGAGGGCCCGGGAGACCCAGTACTTC. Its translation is CASGERGRARETQYF.

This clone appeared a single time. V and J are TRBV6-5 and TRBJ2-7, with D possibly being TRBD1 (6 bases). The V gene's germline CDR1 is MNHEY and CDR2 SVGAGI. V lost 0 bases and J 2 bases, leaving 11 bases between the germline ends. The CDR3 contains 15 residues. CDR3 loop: CASSYSTGYTYEQYF. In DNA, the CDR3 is TGTGCCAGCAGTTACTCAACAGGGTACACCTACGAGCAGTACTTC.

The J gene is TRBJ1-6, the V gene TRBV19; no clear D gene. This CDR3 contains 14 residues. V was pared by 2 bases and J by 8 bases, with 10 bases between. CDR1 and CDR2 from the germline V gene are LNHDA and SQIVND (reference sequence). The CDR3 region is CASSIRGLYSPLHF. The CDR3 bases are TGTGCCAGTAGTATACGGGGTTTGTATTCACCCCTCCACTTT.

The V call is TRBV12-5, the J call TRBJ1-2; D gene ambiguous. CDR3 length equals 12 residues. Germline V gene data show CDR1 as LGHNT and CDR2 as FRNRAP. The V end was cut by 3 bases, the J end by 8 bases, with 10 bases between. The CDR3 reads CASGFSVVGYTF. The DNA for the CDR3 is TGTGCTAGTGGTTTTTCCGTAGTAGGCTACACCTTC.

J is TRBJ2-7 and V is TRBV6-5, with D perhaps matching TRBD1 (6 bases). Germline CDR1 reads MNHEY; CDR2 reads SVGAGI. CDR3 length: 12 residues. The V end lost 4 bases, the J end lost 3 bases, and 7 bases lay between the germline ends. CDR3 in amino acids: CASSSQGYEQYF. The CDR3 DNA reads TGTGCCAGCAGTTCACAGGGCTACGAGCAGTACTTC.

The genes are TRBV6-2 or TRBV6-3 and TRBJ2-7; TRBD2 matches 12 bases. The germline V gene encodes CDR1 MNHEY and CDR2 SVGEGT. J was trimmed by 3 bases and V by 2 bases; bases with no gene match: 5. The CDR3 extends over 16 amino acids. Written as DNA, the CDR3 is TGTGCCAGCAGTTACAAACTAGCGGGAGGCGACTACGAGCAGTACTTC. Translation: CASSYKLAGGDYEQYF.

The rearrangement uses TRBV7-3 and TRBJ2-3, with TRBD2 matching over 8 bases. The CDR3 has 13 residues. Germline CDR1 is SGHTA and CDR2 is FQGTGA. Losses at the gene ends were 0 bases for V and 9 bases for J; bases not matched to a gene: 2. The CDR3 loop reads CASSLTSGNTQYF. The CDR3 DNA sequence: TGTGCCAGCAGCTTAACTAGCGGGAACACGCAGTATTTT.

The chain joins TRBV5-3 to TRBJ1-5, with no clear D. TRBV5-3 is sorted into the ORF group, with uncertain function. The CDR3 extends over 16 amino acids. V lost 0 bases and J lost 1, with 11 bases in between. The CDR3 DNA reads TGTGCCAGAAGCTTGGGGGCTCTTGTAAGCAATCAGCCCCAGCATTTT. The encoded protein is CARSLGALVSNQPQHF.

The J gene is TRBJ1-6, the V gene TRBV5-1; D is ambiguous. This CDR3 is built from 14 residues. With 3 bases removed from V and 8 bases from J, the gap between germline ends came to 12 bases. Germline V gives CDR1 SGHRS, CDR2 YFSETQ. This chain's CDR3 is CASSSPGFDSPLHF. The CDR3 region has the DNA TGCGCCAGCAGCTCGCCCGGGTTCGATTCACCCCTCCACTTT.

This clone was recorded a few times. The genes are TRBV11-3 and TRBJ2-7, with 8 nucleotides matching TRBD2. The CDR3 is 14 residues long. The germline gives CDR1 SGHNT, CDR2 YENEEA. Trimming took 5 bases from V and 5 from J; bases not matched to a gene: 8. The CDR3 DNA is TGTGCCAGCAGCCCCTCCGGACTAGCCAACGAGCAGTACTTC. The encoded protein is CASSPSGLANEQYF.

The DNA of the CDR3 is TGTGCCAGCAGCACCCGACAGGGGCGGACAGATACGCAGTATTTT. This gives the protein CASSTRQGRTDTQYF. The chain links TRBV9 to TRBJ2-3; TRBD1 matches at 8 bases. The CDR3 spans 15 residues. Trimming took 4 bases from V and 3 from J; bases not matched to a gene: 7. CDR1 and CDR2 from the germline V gene are SGDLS and YYNGEE.

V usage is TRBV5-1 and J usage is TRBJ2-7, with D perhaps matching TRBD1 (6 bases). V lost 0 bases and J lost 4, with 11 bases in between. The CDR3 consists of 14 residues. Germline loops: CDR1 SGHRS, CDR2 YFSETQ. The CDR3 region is CASSLDRESYEQYF. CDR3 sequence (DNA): TGCGCCAGCAGCTTGGACAGGGAATCGTACGAGCAGTACTTC.

As DNA, the CDR3 is TGCGCCAGCAGCTTGAGCCTCGTAGCACCAAAACGCGGCCAAAATCTAGGTGAGCAGTTCTTC. It yields the protein CASSLSLVAPKRGQNLGEQFF. The chain combines TRBV5-1 with TRBJ2-1; D unclear. CDR1 is SGHRS and CDR2 is YFSETQ in the germline V gene. With 1 base removed from V and 9 bases from J, the gap between germline ends came to 35 bases. This CDR3 spans 21 amino acids.

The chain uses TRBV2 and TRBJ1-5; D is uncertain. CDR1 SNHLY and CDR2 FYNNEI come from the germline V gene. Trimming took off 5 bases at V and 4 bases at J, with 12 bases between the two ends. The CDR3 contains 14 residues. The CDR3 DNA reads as TGTGCCAGCAGTTCCCGAGGCGGGAATCAGCCCCAGCATTTT. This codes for CASSSRGGNQPQHF.

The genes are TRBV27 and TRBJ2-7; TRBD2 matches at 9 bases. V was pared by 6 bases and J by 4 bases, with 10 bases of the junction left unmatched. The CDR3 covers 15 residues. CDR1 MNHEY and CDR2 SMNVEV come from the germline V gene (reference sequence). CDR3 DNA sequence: TGTGCCAGCAGCCTACCTAGCGGGGCCAGTTACGAGCAGTACTTC. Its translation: CASSLPSGASYEQYF.

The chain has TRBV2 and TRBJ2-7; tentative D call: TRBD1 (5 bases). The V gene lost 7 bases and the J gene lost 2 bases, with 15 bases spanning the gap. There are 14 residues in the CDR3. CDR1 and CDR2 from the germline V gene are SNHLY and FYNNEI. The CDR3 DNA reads TGTGCCAGCACCCCCCTGGGCAGGGCCTACGAGCAGTACTTC. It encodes CASTPLGRAYEQYF. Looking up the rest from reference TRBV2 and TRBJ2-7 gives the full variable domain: EPEVTQTPSHQVTQMGQEVILRCVPISNHLYFYWYRQILGQKVEFLVSFYNNEISEKSEIFDDQFSVERPDGSNFTLKIRSTKLEDSAMYFCASTPLGRAYEQYFGPGTRLTVT.

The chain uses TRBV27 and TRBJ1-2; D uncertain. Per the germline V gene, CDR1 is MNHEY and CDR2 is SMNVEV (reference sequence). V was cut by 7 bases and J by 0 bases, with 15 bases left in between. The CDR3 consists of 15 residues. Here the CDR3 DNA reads TGTGCCAGCAATGCTGACTGGTTAGCTAACTATGGCTACACCTTC. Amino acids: CASNADWLANYGYTF.

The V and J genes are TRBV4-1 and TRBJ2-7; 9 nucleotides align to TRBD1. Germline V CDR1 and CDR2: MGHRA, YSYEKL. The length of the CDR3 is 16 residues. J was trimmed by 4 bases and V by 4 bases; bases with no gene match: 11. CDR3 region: CASSPDPGQGSYEQYF. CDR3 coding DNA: TGCGCCAGCAGCCCGGATCCGGGACAGGGTTCTTACGAGCAGTACTTC.

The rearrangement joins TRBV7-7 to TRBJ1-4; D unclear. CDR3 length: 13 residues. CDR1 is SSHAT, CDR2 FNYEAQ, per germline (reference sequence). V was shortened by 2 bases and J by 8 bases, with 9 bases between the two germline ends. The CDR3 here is CASSLRPGEKLFF. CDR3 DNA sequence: TGTGCCAGCAGCTTAAGGCCCGGGGAAAAACTGTTTTTT.

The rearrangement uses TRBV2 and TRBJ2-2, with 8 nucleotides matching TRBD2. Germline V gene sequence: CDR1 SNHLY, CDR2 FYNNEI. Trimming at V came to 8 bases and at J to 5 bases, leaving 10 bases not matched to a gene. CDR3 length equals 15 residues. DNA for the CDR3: TGTGCCAGCGGTCGGCGCGGGGGGAGTACCGGGGAGCTGTTTTTT. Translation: CASGRRGGSTGELFF.

The CDR3 DNA reads TGTGCCAGCAGCACGCCCGGGACAGGAGTCACAGATACGCAGTATTTT. Amino acids: CASSTPGTGVTDTQYF. The rearrangement links TRBV5-6 to TRBJ2-3; TRBD1 matches at 8 bases. Looked up from germline, CDR1 is SGHDT and CDR2 is YYEEEE. V was pared by 4 bases and J by 2 bases, with 9 bases of the junction left unmatched. This CDR3 has 16 residues. Combining the CDR3 with reference TRBV5-6 and TRBJ2-3 gives the whole variable domain DAGVTQSPTHLIKTRGQQVTLRCSPKSGHDTVSWYQQALGQGPQFIFQYYEEEERQRGNFPDRFSGHQFPNYSSELNVNALLLGDSALYLCASSTPGTGVTDTQYFGPGTRLTVL.

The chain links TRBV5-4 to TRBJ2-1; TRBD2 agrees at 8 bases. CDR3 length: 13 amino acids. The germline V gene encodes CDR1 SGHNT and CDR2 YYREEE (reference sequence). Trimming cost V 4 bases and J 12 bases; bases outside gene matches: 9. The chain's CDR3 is CASSPPGGGGQFF. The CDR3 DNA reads TGTGCCAGCAGCCCCCCGGGAGGGGGTGGGCAGTTCTTC.

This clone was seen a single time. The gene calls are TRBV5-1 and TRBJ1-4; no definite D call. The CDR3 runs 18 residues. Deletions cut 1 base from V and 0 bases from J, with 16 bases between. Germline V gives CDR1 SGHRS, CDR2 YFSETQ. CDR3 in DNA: TGCGCCAGCAGCTTGAGACCACCCGGGTCTGCAACTAATGAAAAACTGTTTTTT. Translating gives CASSLRPPGSATNEKLFF.

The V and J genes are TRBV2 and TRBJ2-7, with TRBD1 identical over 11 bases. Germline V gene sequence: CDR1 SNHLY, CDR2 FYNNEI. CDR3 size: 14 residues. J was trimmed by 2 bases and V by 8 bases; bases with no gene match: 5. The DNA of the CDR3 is TGTGCCAGCGCCTTGGACAGGGGGCCCTACGAGCAGTACTTC. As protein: CASALDRGPYEQYF. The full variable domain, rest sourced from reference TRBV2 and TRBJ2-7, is EPEVTQTPSHQVTQMGQEVILRCVPISNHLYFYWYRQILGQKVEFLVSFYNNEISEKSEIFDDQFSVERPDGSNFTLKIRSTKLEDSAMYFCASALDRGPYEQYFGPGTRLTVT.

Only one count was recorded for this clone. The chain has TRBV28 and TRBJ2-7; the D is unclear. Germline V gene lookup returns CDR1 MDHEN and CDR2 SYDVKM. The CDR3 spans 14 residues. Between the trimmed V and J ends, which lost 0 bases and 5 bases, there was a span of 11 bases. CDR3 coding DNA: TGTGCCAGCAGTTTATGGGCTAGTTCCCACGAGCAGTACTTC. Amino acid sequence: CASSLWASSHEQYF.

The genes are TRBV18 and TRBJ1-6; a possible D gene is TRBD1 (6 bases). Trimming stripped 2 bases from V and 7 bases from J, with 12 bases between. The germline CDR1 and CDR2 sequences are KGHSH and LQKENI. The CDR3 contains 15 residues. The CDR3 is CASSPTTGRNSPLHF. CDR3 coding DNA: TGTGCCAGCTCACCAACGACAGGAAGGAATTCACCCCTCCACTTT.